This T cell receptor (beta chain) was sequenced for a study of blood T cell repertoires in COVID-19. The protocol was immunoSEQ multiplex PCR, while the TCRdb copy is restricted to in-frame clones and leaves out a portion. There are roughly 140,000 clones in the sample; roughly 80% occur only once, and roughly 0.56% lies in the top ten. The CDR3 has 15 residues. Germline CDR1 reads SGHAT; CDR2 reads FQNNGV. Trimming shortened V by 0 bases and J by 7 bases, and 15 bases separated the two germline ends. The V and J genes are TRBV11-2 and TRBJ1-2; D uncertain. What was sequenced was peripheral blood. The receptor was derived from a man between 60 and 75 years old with acute or convalescent COVID-19. The chain's CDR3 is CASSLDPGPAGGYTF. The CDR3 coding sequence is TGTGCCAGCAGCTTAGACCCTGGGCCGGCGGGTGGCTACACCTTC.